The T cell receptor beta chain under discussion was sequenced for a study of identical twins. All donors were healthy, and all were Caucasian. The table lists this clonotype with a few counts. With template switching, a universal primer site was added, and the cDNA carried unique molecular identifiers. From the 5' RACE reads, TCRdb called clonotypes with MiXCR, one entry per CDR3 protein. The repertoire includes 450,000 to 650,000 distinct CDR3 sequences, around a tenth of them detected once, and more than 2.5% sits in the top ten. From germline, CDR1 is SGHTA and CDR2 FQGNSA. V lost 3 bases, J lost 1 base, and 6 bases lay in between. This CDR3 has 13 amino acids. These same data were also listed under a study on yellow fever vaccine responses in identical twins.

This sequence joins TRBV7-2 and TRBJ1-1, with D uncertain. The specimen sequenced was PBMCs. This receptor was taken from a woman under 30 in good health. Here the CDR3 DNA reads TGTGCCAGCAGCTTTAGATCGAACACTGAAGCTTTCTTT. Translation: CASSFRSNTEAFF.